This T cell receptor (beta chain) was documented in a study of radiotherapy plus CTLA-4 blockade in lung cancer. Overall study results and limits: Clones of tumor-derived TCRs expanded in blood after radiotherapy plus ipilimumab.

Measured with immunoSEQ multiplex PCR; TCRdb has only the in-frame clones, and not every one. The data contain about 73,000 clones, 87% of them singletons. As for this clone: No antigen is known for it.

Germline assignment: CDR1 SGHRS and CDR2 YFSETQ. The CDR3 has 11 amino acids. V lost 6 bases and J 6 bases, leaving 7 bases between the germline ends. The rearrangement links TRBV5-1 to TRBJ2-4; no clear D. This clonotype was sampled from a human donor with non-small cell lung cancer that progressed on radiotherapy plus ipilimumab. This specimen was peripheral blood, taken from a patient treated with radiotherapy plus ipilimumab. In DNA, the CDR3 is TGCGCCAGCACGGATGGAAACATTCAGTACTTC. Protein: CASTDGNIQYF.